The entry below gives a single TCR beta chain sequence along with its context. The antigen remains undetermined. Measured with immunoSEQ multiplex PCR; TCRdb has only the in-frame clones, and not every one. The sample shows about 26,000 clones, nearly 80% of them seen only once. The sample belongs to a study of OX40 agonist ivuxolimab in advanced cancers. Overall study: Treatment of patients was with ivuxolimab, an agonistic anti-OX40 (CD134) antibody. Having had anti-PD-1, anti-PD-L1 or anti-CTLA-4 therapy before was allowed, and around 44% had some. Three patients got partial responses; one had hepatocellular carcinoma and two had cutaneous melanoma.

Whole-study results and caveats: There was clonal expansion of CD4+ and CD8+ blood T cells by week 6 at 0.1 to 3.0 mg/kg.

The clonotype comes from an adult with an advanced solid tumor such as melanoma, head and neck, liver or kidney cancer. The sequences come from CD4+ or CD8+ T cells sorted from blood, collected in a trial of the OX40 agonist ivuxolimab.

The CDR3 sequence is CASSPGTGGEQYF. The CDR3, as DNA: TGTGCCAGCAGCCCCGGGACGGGCGGGGAGCAGTACTTC. The chain carries TRBV5-6 and TRBJ2-7, with D perhaps matching TRBD1 or TRBD2 (5 bases each). Germline CDR1 and CDR2: SGHDT and YYEEEE. Trimming took off 4 bases at V and 7 bases at J, with 15 bases between the two ends. The CDR3 runs to 13 residues.